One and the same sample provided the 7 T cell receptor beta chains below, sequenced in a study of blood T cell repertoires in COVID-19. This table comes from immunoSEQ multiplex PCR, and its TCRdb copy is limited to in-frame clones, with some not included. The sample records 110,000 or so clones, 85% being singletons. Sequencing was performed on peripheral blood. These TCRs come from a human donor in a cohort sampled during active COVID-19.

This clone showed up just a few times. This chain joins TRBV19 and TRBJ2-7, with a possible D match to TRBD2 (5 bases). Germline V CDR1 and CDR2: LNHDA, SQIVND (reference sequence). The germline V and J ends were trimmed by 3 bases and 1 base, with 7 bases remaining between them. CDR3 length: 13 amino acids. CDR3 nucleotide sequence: TGTGCCAGTAGTATTAGCGTATCCTACGAGCAGTACTTC. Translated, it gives CASSISVSYEQYF.

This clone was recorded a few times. CDR3 coding DNA: TGTGCCAGCAGTGCCGGGACAGGGGGAATCGGGGAGCTGTTTTTT. Protein sequence: CASSAGTGGIGELFF. The rearrangement joins TRBV28 to TRBJ2-2, with 11 bases fitting TRBD1. Trimming removed 5 bases from V and 7 bases from J; junction bases left unmatched: 6. The CDR3 is 15 residues long. Per germline, CDR1 MDHEN and CDR2 SYDVKM. The full variable domain, with the rest looked up from reference TRBV28 and TRBJ2-2, is DVKVTQSSRYLVKRTGEKVFLECVQDMDHENMFWYRQDPGLGLRLIYFSYDVKMKEKGDIPEGYSVSREKKERFSLILESASTNQTSMYLCASSAGTGGIGELFFGEGSRLTVL.

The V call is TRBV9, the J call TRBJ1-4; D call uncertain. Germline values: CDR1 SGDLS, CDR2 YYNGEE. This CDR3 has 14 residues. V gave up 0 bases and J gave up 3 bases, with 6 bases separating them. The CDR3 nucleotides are TGTGCCAGCAGCGTAGATACATCTAATGAAAAACTGTTTTTT. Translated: CASSVDTSNEKLFF.

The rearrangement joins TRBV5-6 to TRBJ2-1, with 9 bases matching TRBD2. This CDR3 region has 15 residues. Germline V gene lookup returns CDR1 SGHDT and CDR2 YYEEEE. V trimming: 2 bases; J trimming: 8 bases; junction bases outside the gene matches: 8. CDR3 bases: TGTGCCAGCAGCTTTCGGCGGGGGGGCATGGATGAGCAGTTCTTC. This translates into CASSFRRGGMDEQFF.

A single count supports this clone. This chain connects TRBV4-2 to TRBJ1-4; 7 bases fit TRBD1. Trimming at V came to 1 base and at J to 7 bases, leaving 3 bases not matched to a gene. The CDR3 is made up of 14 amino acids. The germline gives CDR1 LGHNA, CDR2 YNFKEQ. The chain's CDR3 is CASSQGGGVEKLFF. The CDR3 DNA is TGTGCCAGCAGCCAAGGAGGGGGCGTTGAAAAACTGTTTTTT.

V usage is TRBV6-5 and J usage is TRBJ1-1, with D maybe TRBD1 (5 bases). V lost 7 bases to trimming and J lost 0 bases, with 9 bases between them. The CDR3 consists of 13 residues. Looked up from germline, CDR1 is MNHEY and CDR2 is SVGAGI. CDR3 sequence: CASIDRVNTEAFF. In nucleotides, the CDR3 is TGTGCCAGCATCGACAGAGTGAACACTGAAGCTTTCTTT.

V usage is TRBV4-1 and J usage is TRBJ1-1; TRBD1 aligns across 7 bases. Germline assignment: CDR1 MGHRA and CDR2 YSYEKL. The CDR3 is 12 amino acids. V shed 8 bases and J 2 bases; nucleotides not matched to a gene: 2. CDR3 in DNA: TGCGCCAGCCGGACAGGTAACACTGAAGCTTTCTTT. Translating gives CASRTGNTEAFF.